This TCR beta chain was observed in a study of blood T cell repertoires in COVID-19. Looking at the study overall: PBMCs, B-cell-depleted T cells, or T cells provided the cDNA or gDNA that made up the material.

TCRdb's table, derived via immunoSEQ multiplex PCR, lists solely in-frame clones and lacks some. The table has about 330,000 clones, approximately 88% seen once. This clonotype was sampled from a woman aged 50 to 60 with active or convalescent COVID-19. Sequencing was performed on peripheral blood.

The CDR3 here is CASSVEGQNSPLHF. The CDR3 DNA is TGTGCCAGCAGCGTAGAGGGACAGAATTCACCCCTCCACTTT. The chain couples TRBV9 to TRBJ1-6, with TRBD1 matching over 7 bases. The CDR3 spans 14 residues. Germline lookup yields CDR1 SGDLS and CDR2 YYNGEE. Trimming took 0 bases from V and 7 from J; bases not matched to a gene: 1.